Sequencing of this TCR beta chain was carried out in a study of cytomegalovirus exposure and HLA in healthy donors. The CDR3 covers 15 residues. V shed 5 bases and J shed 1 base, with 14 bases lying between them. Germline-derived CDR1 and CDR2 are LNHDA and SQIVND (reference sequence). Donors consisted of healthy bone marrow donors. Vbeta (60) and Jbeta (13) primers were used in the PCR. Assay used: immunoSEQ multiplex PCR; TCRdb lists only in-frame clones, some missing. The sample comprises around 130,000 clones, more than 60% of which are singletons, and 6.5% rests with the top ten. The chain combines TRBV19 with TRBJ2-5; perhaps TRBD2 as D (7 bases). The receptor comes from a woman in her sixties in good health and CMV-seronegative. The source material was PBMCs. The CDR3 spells CASSRGEGGQETQYF. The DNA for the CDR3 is TGTGCCAGTAGTCGCGGGGAGGGGGGCCAAGAGACCCAGTACTTC.